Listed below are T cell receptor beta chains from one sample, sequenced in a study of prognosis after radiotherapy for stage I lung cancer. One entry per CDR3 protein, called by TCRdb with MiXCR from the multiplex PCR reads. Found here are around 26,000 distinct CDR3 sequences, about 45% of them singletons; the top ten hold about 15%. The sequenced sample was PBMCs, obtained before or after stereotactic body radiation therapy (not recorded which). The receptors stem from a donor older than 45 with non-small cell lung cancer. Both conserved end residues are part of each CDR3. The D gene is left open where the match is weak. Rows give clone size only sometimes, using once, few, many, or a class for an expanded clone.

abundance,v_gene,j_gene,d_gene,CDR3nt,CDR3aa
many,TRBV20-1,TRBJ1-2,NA,TGCAGTGCTAGAGATCGCCAGGGAGGCCCTAACTATGGCTACACCTTC,CSARDRQGGPNYGYTF
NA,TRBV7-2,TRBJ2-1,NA,TGTGCCAGCAGCTCCGTGGGGGCCCAAAGACACAATGAGCAGTTCTTC,CASSSVGAQRHNEQFF
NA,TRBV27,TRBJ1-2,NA,TGTGCCAGCAGTTTAAACTGGGGTGGCGTCTATTGCTACACCTTC,CASSLNWGGVYCYTF
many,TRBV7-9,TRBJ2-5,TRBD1,TGTGCCAGCAGCTTGGGACAGCCAAGGAGGGAGACCCAGTACTTC,CASSLGQPRRETQYF
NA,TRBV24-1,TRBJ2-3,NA,TGTGCCACCAGTGGGGTGGGGATCACAGATGCGAAGTATTTT,CATSGVGITDAKYF
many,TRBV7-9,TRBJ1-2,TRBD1,TGTGCCAGCAGCTCAGGGGGGAGCTATGGCTACACCTTC,CASSSGGSYGYTF
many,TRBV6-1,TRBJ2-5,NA,TGTGCCAGCAGTGAAGCTACAGTAGAGACCCAGTACTTC,CASSEATVETQYF
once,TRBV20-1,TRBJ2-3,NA,TGCAGTGCACCGGGGGAGGCGGGAAGGACAGATACGCAGTATTTT,CSAPGEAGRTDTQYF
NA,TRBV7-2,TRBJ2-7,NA,TGTGCCAGCAGCTCAACGACAATGTACGAGCAGTACTTC,CASSSTTMYEQYF
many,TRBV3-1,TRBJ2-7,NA,TGTGCCAGCAGCCAAGCGGGCCTTCAAACCTACGAGCAGTACTTC,CASSQAGLQTYEQYF
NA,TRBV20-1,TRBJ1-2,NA,TGCATTGCTGAACAGTGCTGGGGCTACACCTTC,CIAEQCWGYTF
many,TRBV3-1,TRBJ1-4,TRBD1,TGTGCCAGCAGCCCAACAGGGGGCGCAGCTGAAAAACTGTTTTTT,CASSPTGGAAEKLFF
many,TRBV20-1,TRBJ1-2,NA,TGCAGTAGCCCCTTACAGGGAGCCTATGGCTACACCTTC,CSSPLQGAYGYTF